The present entry profiles one TCR beta chain with its context. The antigen this receptor binds is unknown. This sample stems from a study of T cells expressing NK-cell markers (dated by TCRdb to the early 2020s). For context, the study as a whole: TCR beta-chain repertoires were profiled in sorted CD3+CD56+NKG2C+, CD3+CD56+NKG2C- and CD3+CD56-NKG2C+ T-cell subsets from several donors. Seven of the eight sequenced donors were HCMV-seropositive and one was HCMV-seronegative. All eight donors whose samples were sequenced were randomly selected healthy volunteers, three of them men and five women. Libraries were sequenced as 2 x 150 bp reads on Illumina HiSeq 2000/2500, MiSeq or NextSeq. Broad study findings and their caveats: For six donors, the dominant CD3+CD56+NKG2C+ clonotypes were among the top 10 CD8+ clonotypes and accounted for about 1.0-7.0% of CD8+ T cells. It remained unclear whether the expanded NKG2C-expressing T cell clones were specific for HCMV antigens. Those dominant clonotypes were again the most abundant among CD3+CD56-NKG2C+ cells in a handful of donors, at roughly 25-65%.

From the cysteine through the phenylalanine, the CDR3 covers 12 amino acids. No DNA accompanies this entry. Sequencing was carried out with an Illumina HiSeq 2000. TCR beta cDNA libraries were made by 5'RACE template switching that added a universal primer site and unique molecular identifiers. cDNA synthesis was primed from the TCR beta constant segment and was followed by two successive PCR amplification steps. Processing in the source paper ran as follows. MIGEC handled demultiplexing of the reads and grouping by UMI, while MiTCR was used to assemble and quantify clonotypes. Only TCR cDNA sequences supported by at least two reads were kept to exclude erroneous sequences. The tcR package was used for downstream repertoire analysis, and clonotypes were matched across fractions by CDR3 nucleotide sequence plus V segment. Antigen specificity was annotated against VDJdb with VDJmatch, allowing one amino acid substitution in CDR3. TCRdb reprocessed the reads, and each CDR3 protein sequence is entered once, without DNA. In this record, the V and J calls reflect TCRdb's handling and not the investigators' own analysis. The sample table holds 250,000 to 300,000 distinct CDR3 sequences. The ten largest clones add up to 4% to 4.5% of the sample.

HCMV serostatus was determined by detecting HCMV-specific IgG in serum with a commercial ELISA kit. Ficoll density gradient centrifugation was used to isolate peripheral blood mononuclear cells from blood. The rearrangement joined TRBV12-3 or TRBV12-4 to TRBJ2-1; the D call of TRBD1 rests on TCRdb alone, since no DNA is present to check it. The source material was blood T cells: a sorted CD56 or NKG2C T cell subset, CD4+ or CD8+ T cells, or bulk PBMC T cells (not recorded which). This clonotype originated in a woman aged 18 to 75 in good health. The CDR3 in this case is CAGGGAYNEQFF.